What follows is one TCR beta chain and its context. This clone's antigen is unknown. Base qualities are not at hand, and no much larger clone is one base apart. The sample is drawn from a study of T-cell memory formation after mild COVID-19 (TCRdb year 2021). A note on the overall study: Most TCR sequence clusters were specific to one of the two donors. In a couple of donors, T-cell clones that expanded and contracted after mild COVID-19 were followed by sequencing TCRalpha and TCRbeta repertoires longitudinally. Two young, previously healthy adult volunteers made up the cohort, one male and one female. Summary of the overall study and its limitations: Some responding clones were detected in pre-infection memory, which suggested that pre-existing cross-reactive memory T cells had joined the SARS-CoV-2 response. Contracting CD4+ clones turned up mainly in the CM and EM memory subsets, whereas EMRA was where CD8+ clones were enriched. The study covered only a couple of mild cases, and larger cohorts including severe cases with pre-infection samples were considered necessary. Clones that contracted from day 15 to 85 showed balanced CD4/CD8 phenotypes, whereas a second wave of clones that expanded from day 15 to 37 leaned towards CD4+. SARS-CoV-2 specificity of the second-wave clones peaking on day 37 was not confirmed.

Sequenced on an Illumina NovaSeq 6000. TCRalpha and TCRbeta cDNA libraries were constructed by 5'RACE with constant-segment primers, with sample barcodes and unique molecular identifiers being introduced. RNA was extracted from every sample with Trizol reagent. The libraries were amplified in two PCR steps, and the second step added a second sample barcode and Illumina TruSeq adapters. Sequencing of the libraries was done on an Illumina NovaSeq, producing 2 x 150 bp paired-end reads. The study's processing was this. Reads were demultiplexed and collapsed into UMI-guided consensus sequences with migec v1.2.7. Using mixcr v2.1.11, the UMI consensuses were aligned to TRA and TRB V and J templates and assembled into clonotypes. A clonotype was counted as expanded or contracted only when both edgeR and NoisET called the clonotype significant, with the noise models trained on biological replicates. edgeR calls used a false discovery rate-adjusted p below 0.01 and a log2 fold-change threshold of 1. As an exploratory analysis of dynamics, max-normalized trajectories of the 1000 most abundant clonotypes were examined by PCA with hierarchical clustering. Each responding clone was given a CD4 or CD8 phenotype based on the CD4+ and CD8+ repertoires, which had been sequenced separately. TCRdb reprocessing: public reads trimmed at Q25 with fastp, clones called with MiXCR, in-frame beta chains kept. One record per CDR3 amino acid sequence lists the most common genes and DNA. V and J calls and clone size were set by TCRdb, not the authors. The sample yields approximately 500,000 distinct CDR3 sequences; about 23% were counted once. Of the sample, about an eighth falls within the top ten clones.

Spanning cysteine to phenylalanine, the CDR3 consists of 16 amino acids. The retained sequence is limited to the CDR3, 48 bases, with the frame set at the first base. CDR1 DFQATT and CDR2 SNEGSKA were looked up in the germline V gene (reference sequence). Trimming accounts for 5 bases at V and 3 bases at J, while the number of junction bases matched to no gene is 13. Ficoll-Paque density gradient centrifugation was the method used to isolate PBMCs. Recombination linked TRBV20-1 to TRBJ2-1; TRBD1 agrees with 7 junctional bases. The source material was PBMCs or a T cell subset sorted from them (not recorded which). The receptor comes from an adult woman who had mild COVID-19 (a few samples of this study predate the infection). The sample titles of this study are shuffled in the database, so cell type and time point are left out; the donor was told from shared clones. The CDR3 reads CSARIRTGVGYNEQFF. The base sequence is TGCAGTGCTCGTATACGCACAGGGGTCGGCTACAATGAGCAGTTCTTC.